These T cell receptor beta chains were read from a single sample in a study of T cells in Graves' hyperthyroidism and ophthalmopathy. Each CDR3 protein is one row after TCRdb ran MiXCR on the multiplex PCR reads. In the table there are under 450,000 distinct CDR3 sequences, 17% of which are singletons. The sequenced material came from blood. These receptors came from a woman in her twenties or thirties with Graves' hyperthyroidism that later progressed to Graves' ophthalmopathy. CDR3s include the opening cysteine and the closing phenylalanine or tryptophan. The order of the fields is V gene, J gene, CDR3 protein.

TRBV7-9,TRBJ2-3,CASSTEDTQYF
TRBV28,TRBJ2-3,CASSLFGYTDTQYF
TRBV30,TRBJ1-4,CAWIPRGSNEKLFF
TRBV15,TRBJ1-1,CATTYTGSSGEAFF
TRBV11-2,TRBJ2-2,CASSLERVPTGELFF
TRBV7-8,TRBJ2-7,CASSILAFSYEQYF
TRBV6-1,TRBJ2-7,CASKGLAGSYEQYF
TRBV6-2/TRBV6-3,TRBJ2-1,CASSSYRGSDNEQFF
TRBV15,TRBJ2-7,CATSLDRGLYEQYF
TRBV6-1,TRBJ2-7,CASSRKPRQGSYEQYF
TRBV2,TRBJ1-5,CASSDDSGSNQPQHF
TRBV20-1,TRBJ1-1,CSASSLLEVNTEAFF
TRBV15,TRBJ2-2,CATGYGLAGPGELFF
TRBV12-5,TRBJ2-1,CASGLGSGHNEQFF
TRBV7-2,TRBJ2-1,CASSVNRPYEQFF
TRBV5-1,TRBJ2-2,CASSLAGLTTPGLFF
TRBV5-8,TRBJ1-2,CASSLDGGSLNYGYTF
TRBV24-1,TRBJ2-1,CATSDLKQGARRPNEQFF
TRBV20-1,TRBJ2-1,CSASIRDRGLGSYNEQFF
TRBV7-9,TRBJ1-5,CASSLAQGNQPQHF
TRBV2,TRBJ1-4,CASRQDRGNEKLFF
TRBV7-9,TRBJ2-5,CASSLTRGKETQYF
TRBV9,TRBJ2-1,CASSPPPYNEQFF
TRBV27,TRBJ1-4,CASSTRGGVEKLFF
TRBV20-1,.,CSALNREVVTYEQFF
TRBV15,TRBJ2-2,CATSREQGAGTGELFF
TRBV5-1,TRBJ1-6,CASRGVVVENSPLHF
TRBV28,TRBJ2-7,CASSLLLTIRWSEQYF